The 7 T cell receptor beta chains reported below all come from one sample, sequenced in a study of control samples from healthy donors and cancer patients. Clones were read by immunoSEQ multiplex PCR, and TCRdb kept only the in-frame ones, dropping some. The sample carries about 120,000 clones, about 90% recorded once. Material for sequencing was blood. The source of these receptors is a man aged 18 to 35 in good health.

The chain is built from TRBV5-1 and TRBJ1-3; no definite D call. CDR3 length equals 17 residues. V shed 0 bases and J shed 3 bases, with 16 bases lying between them. Looked up from germline, CDR1 is SGHRS and CDR2 is YFSETQ. The CDR3 DNA reads TGCGCCAGCAGCTTGGGTACAGCGACGACGTTTGGAAACACCATATATTTT. As protein: CASSLGTATTFGNTIYF.

The gene calls are TRBV27 and TRBJ1-6; no firm D call. This CDR3 is 17 amino acids long. V was shortened by 2 bases and J by 4 bases, with 15 bases between the two germline ends. The germline V gene encodes CDR1 MNHEY and CDR2 SMNVEV (reference sequence). The CDR3: CASSLTELGGYNSPLHF. The CDR3 region has the DNA TGTGCCAGCAGTTTAACAGAATTGGGCGGATATAATTCACCCCTCCACTTT.

The genes are TRBV23-1 and TRBJ1-3; 10 bases line up with TRBD1. TRBV23-1 is identified as an open reading frame with a role that is uncertain. This CDR3 is built from 17 residues. Germline trimming cut 6 bases from V and 0 bases from J; bases unmatched to any gene: 8. The CDR3 is CASSRGTGAPSGNTIYF. CDR3 nucleotides: TGCGCCAGCAGCCGAGGGACAGGGGCCCCCTCTGGAAACACCATATATTTT.

The rearrangement uses TRBV6-5 and TRBJ2-7, with 7 positions matching TRBD2. CDR1 and CDR2 from the germline V gene are MNHEY and SVGAGI. The CDR3 sequence is 13 residues long. Trimming removed 6 bases from V and 4 bases from J; junction bases left unmatched: 6. CDR3 DNA: TGTGCCAGCAGGGCTAGCGGAGCATACGAGCAGTACTTC. Translated, it gives CASRASGAYEQYF.

The gene calls are TRBV10-1 and TRBJ2-3, with D unclear. CDR1 is WNHNN, CDR2 SYGVQD, per germline (reference sequence). This CDR3 comprises 15 residues. Trimming left V 4 bases short and J 2 bases short, with 13 bases between. The CDR3 DNA sequence: TGCGCCAGCAGTGTTGATAGCTTCCCCACAGATACGCAGTATTTT. This encodes CASSVDSFPTDTQYF.

The chain links TRBV6-1 to TRBJ1-1, with D possibly TRBD1 on 5 matching bases. CDR1 MNHNS and CDR2 SASEGT come from the germline V gene. CDR3 length: 17 amino acids. With 3 bases removed from V and 0 bases from J, the gap between germline ends came to 17 bases. The CDR3 region is CASSERAGWGVNTEAFF. For the CDR3, the DNA is TGTGCCAGCAGTGAGAGGGCAGGGTGGGGGGTGAACACTGAAGCTTTCTTT.

The rearrangement links TRBV5-6 to TRBJ1-5; D call uncertain. The V end lost 7 bases, the J end lost 5 bases, and 13 bases lay between the germline ends. Germline CDR1 and CDR2: SGHDT and YYEEEE. This CDR3 contains 13 residues. CDR3 residues: CASGGHGDQPQHF. CDR3 DNA sequence: TGTGCCAGCGGCGGGCATGGCGATCAGCCCCAGCATTTT.